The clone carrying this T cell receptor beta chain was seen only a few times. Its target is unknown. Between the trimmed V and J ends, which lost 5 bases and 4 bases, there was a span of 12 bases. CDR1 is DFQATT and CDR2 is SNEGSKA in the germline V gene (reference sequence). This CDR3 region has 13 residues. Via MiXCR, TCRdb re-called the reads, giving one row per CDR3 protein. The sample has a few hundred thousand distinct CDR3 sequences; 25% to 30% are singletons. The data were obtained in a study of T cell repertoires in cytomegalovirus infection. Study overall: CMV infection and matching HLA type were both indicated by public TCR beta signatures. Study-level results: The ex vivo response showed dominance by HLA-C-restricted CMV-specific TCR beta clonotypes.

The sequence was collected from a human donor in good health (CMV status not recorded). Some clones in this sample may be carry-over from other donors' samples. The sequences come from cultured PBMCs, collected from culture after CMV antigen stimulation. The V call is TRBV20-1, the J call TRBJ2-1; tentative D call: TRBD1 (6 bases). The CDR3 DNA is TGCAGTGCTCACCCGACAGGATACAATGAGCAGTTCTTC. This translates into CSAHPTGYNEQFF.